A single sample is the source of the 7 T cell receptor beta chains below, sequenced in a study of cytomegalovirus exposure and HLA in healthy donors. Assay used: immunoSEQ multiplex PCR; TCRdb lists only in-frame clones, some missing. This sample carries fewer than 400,000 clones, 75% to 90% of them seen once, and the ten largest clones take 0.84%. Source material: PBMCs. These receptor sequences come from a woman aged 18-29 years in good health and CMV-seronegative.

On this clone: A read error is possible here, since a much larger clone lies one base away. This rearrangement joins TRBV13 to TRBJ2-7; D might be TRBD2 (6 bases). CDR1 and CDR2 (germline): PRHDT, FYEKMQ (reference sequence). The CDR3 covers 13 residues. The ends were cut back, 5 bases at V and 2 bases at J, with 10 bases in the middle. DNA of the CDR3: TGTGCCAGCAGCCCCGGAGGGGCCTACGAGCAGTACTTC. Amino acids: CASSPGGAYEQYF.

V is TRBV5-6 and J is TRBJ2-3; maybe TRBD2 (7 bases). Germline V gene lookup returns CDR1 SGHDT and CDR2 YYEEEE. V was clipped by 3 bases and J by 4 bases, with 21 bases between them. This CDR3 has 17 amino acids. The CDR3 DNA sequence: TGTGCCAGCAGCTGGTCGGCGGGGGCTAGCGGACCAGATACGCAGTATTTT. This gives the protein CASSWSAGASGPDTQYF.

This clone was detected only once. This chain uses TRBV19 with TRBJ1-5, with D maybe TRBD1 (5 bases). CDR3 length: 13 amino acids. The germline V and J ends were trimmed by 3 bases and 6 bases, with 9 bases remaining between them. CDR1 is LNHDA and CDR2 is SQIVND in the germline V gene (reference sequence). The CDR3 bases are TGTGCCAGTAGTATTACAGGCTCTCAGCCCCAGCATTTT. Translating gives CASSITGSQPQHF.

The chain couples TRBV27 to TRBJ2-7, with D possibly TRBD2 on 6 matching bases. Germline CDR1 reads MNHEY; CDR2 reads SMNVEV (reference sequence). CDR3 length: 12 residues. Trimming shortened V by 1 base and J by 6 bases, and 7 bases separated the two germline ends. CDR3 region: CASSLLGGEQYF. DNA for the CDR3: TGTGCCAGCAGTTTATTGGGGGGCGAGCAGTACTTC.

The V call is TRBV11-2, the J call TRBJ2-7; 10 bases agree with TRBD2. Trimming removed 5 bases from V and 3 bases from J; junction bases left unmatched: 4. CDR1 SGHAT and CDR2 FQNNGV come from the germline V gene. CDR3 length: 14 residues. CDR3 region: CASSRPSGSYEQYF. CDR3 DNA: TGTGCCAGCAGCCGCCCTAGCGGGAGCTACGAGCAGTACTTC.

This chain joins TRBV19 and TRBJ2-5, with 9 bases aligning to TRBD2. The CDR3 length is 13 residues. Germline V gene lookup returns CDR1 LNHDA and CDR2 SQIVND (reference sequence). V gave up 2 bases and J gave up 5 bases; unmatched junction bases: 0. CDR3 protein: CASSISGRETQYF. DNA for the CDR3: TGTGCCAGTAGTATAAGCGGGAGGGAGACCCAGTACTTC.

This chain links TRBV29-1 with TRBJ1-1; a weak D match, TRBD1 (5 bases). Germline-derived CDR1 and CDR2 are SQVTM and ANQGSEA. The germline V and J ends were trimmed by 3 bases and 5 bases, with 10 bases remaining between them. The CDR3 is 12 amino acids. In DNA, the CDR3 is TGCAGCGTTGACCAGGGAAGAACTGAAGCTTTCTTT. Its translation is CSVDQGRTEAFF.